This section outlines one TCR beta chain sequence together with its context. The data were obtained in a study of control samples from healthy donors and cancer patients. The CDR3 is 15 residues long. The germline CDR1 and CDR2 sequences are MDHEN and SYDVKM. V was pared by 5 bases and J by 10 bases, with 9 bases of the junction left unmatched. Repertoires were generated with immunoSEQ multiplex PCR, while TCRdb's copy carries only in-frame clones and drops some. The repertoire has about 140,000 clones, 75% to 95% of them found once; the top ten carry approximately 7%. This receptor was identified in a man between 18 and 29 years old in good health. The rearrangement links TRBV28 to TRBJ2-1, with 12 bases fitting TRBD2. Material: blood. CDR3: CASSPLNGLAGEQFF. The CDR3 nucleotides are TGTGCCAGCAGTCCGTTGAATGGACTAGCGGGGGAGCAGTTCTTC.